These T cell receptor beta chains were read from a single sample in a study of OX40 agonist ivuxolimab in advanced cancers. Some clones are missing from TCRdb's copy, which holds only in-frame ones; the method was immunoSEQ multiplex PCR. The repertoire consists of roughly 70,000 clones, with 82% occurring once and the leading ten covering more than 4.5%. Sequencing used CD4+ or CD8+ T cells sorted from blood, obtained in a trial of the OX40 agonist ivuxolimab. The receptors were sampled from an adult with an advanced solid tumor such as melanoma, head and neck, liver or kidney cancer. Each CDR3 is given with its conserved first and last residue. A D gene is named only where the DNA matches it firmly. The size entry is marked missing in some rows and otherwise reads once, few, many or a size class.

cdr3_aa,cdr3_nt,j_call,v_call,d_call,clone_size
CASRGDSSYNEQFF,TGTGCCAGCAGGGGGGACAGCTCCTACAATGAGCAGTTCTTC,TRBJ2-1,TRBV28,TRBD1,.
CASSSVETQYF,TGTGCCAGCAGTTCCGTTGAGACCCAGTACTTC,TRBJ2-5,TRBV6-5,.,.
CASSISGGREQYF,TGTGCCAGTAGTATCTCAGGGGGAAGGGAGCAGTACTTC,TRBJ2-7,TRBV19,TRBD1,.
CASSQEGLGTAFF,TGTGCCAGCAGCCAGGAGGGGCTCGGGACCGCTTTCTTT,TRBJ1-1,TRBV6-1,.,.
CASSLYKETQYF,TGTGCCAGCAGCTTGTACAAAGAGACCCAGTACTTC,TRBJ2-5,TRBV5-6,.,.
CASSASSGMQNIQYF,TGCGCCAGCAGCGCAAGCAGCGGGATGCAAAACATTCAGTACTTC,TRBJ2-4,TRBV5-1,TRBD2,.
CASSLRGTETQYF,TGTGCCAGCAGTCTCCGGGGGACGGAGACCCAGTACTTC,TRBJ2-5,TRBV2,.,.
CASSLSANTEAFF,TGTGCCAGCAGCTTGTCAGCTAACACTGAAGCTTTCTTT,TRBJ1-1,TRBV7-2,.,few
CASSPRAGSETQYF,TGTGCCAGCAGCCCCAGAGCAGGATCCGAGACCCAGTACTTC,TRBJ2-5,TRBV7-6,.,.
CASSLALAGVYEQYF,TGTGCCAGCAGTTTAGCCCTAGCGGGAGTATACGAGCAGTACTTC,TRBJ2-7,TRBV7-6,TRBD2,.
CASSSTGTSGTDTQYF,TGTGCCAGCAGTTCAACCGGGACTAGCGGCACAGATACGCAGTATTTT,TRBJ2-3,TRBV6-6,TRBD2,.
CASSEDHNTEAFF,TGTGCCAGCAGTGAAGATCACAACACTGAAGCTTTCTTT,TRBJ1-1,TRBV2,.,.
CASSLGPGELFF,TGTGCCAGCAGCCTAGGGCCCGGGGAGCTGTTTTTT,TRBJ2-2,TRBV9,.,once
CASRASLEGKLFF,TGTGCCAGCAGAGCATCATTAGAGGGAAAACTGTTTTTT,TRBJ1-4,TRBV28,.,once
CASSLRYAGRKLGQFF,TGTGCCAGCAGTTTAAGGTATGCAGGGAGGAAGCTCGGGCAGTTCTTC,TRBJ2-1,TRBV27,.,.
CASSGGFTGTRYEQYF,TGTGCCAGCAGTGGGGGTTTCACAGGGACACGCTACGAGCAGTACTTC,TRBJ2-7,TRBV28,.,once
CASRATGGFTEAFF,TGCGCCAGCAGAGCGACAGGGGGATTTACTGAAGCTTTCTTT,TRBJ1-1,TRBV5-1,TRBD1,.
CASSQPTENYGYTF,TGTGCCAGCAGCCAGCCGACAGAGAACTATGGCTACACCTTC,TRBJ1-2,TRBV4-2,.,.
CASSPTRGEQYF,TGTGCCAGCAGCCCCACTAGGGGCGAGCAGTACTTC,TRBJ2-7,TRBV7-2,.,.
CASSYDRHNQPQHF,TGTGCCAGCAGCTACGACAGACACAATCAGCCCCAGCATTTT,TRBJ1-5,TRBV6-1,.,.
CASSPKSYSGANVLTF,TGTGCCAGCTCACCAAAAAGTTACTCTGGGGCCAACGTCCTGACTTTC,TRBJ2-6,TRBV18,.,.
CASSEGGSGNEQYF,TGTGCCAGCAGTGAAGGGGGTTCGGGGAACGAGCAGTACTTC,TRBJ2-7,TRBV2,.,.
CASSSSGAPGAEQYF,TGTGCCAGCAGCTCGTCGGGGGCCCCCGGGGCCGAGCAGTACTTC,TRBJ2-7,TRBV7-3,.,.
CASSPQWGAVNEQFF,TGTGCCAGCAGCCCCCAGTGGGGGGCTGTAAATGAGCAGTTCTTC,TRBJ2-1,TRBV7-8,.,.
CASSSGQGVLTQYF,TGCGCCAGCTCTTCGGGACAGGGAGTGCTTACGCAGTATTTT,TRBJ2-3,TRBV5-1,TRBD1,.
CASSPRGGGGDVETQYF,TGCGCCAGCAGCCCCAGGGGTGGCGGGGGGGACGTGGAGACCCAGTACTTC,TRBJ2-5,TRBV4-1,TRBD2,.